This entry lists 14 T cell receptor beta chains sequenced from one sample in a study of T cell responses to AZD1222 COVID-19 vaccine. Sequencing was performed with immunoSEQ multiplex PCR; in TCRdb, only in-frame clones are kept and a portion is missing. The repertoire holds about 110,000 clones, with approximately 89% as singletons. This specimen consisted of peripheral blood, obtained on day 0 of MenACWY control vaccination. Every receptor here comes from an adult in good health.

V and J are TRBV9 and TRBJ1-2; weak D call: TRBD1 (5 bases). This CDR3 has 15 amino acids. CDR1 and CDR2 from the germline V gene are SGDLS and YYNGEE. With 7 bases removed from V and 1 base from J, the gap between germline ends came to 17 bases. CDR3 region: CASQGASYFNYGYTF. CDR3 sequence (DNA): TGTGCCAGCCAAGGGGCCAGCTACTTTAACTATGGCTACACCTTC.

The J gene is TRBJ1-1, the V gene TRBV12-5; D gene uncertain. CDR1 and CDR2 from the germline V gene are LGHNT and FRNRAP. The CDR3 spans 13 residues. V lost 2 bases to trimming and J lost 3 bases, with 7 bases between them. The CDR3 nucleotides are TGTGCTAGTGGTTTGTCCGGGGACACTGAAGCTTTCTTT. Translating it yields CASGLSGDTEAFF.

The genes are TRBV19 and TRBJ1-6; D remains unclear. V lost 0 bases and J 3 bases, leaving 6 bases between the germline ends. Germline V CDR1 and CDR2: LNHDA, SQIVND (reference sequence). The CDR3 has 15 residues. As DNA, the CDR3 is TGTGCCAGTAGTATAGATGGCAGCTATAATTCACCCCTCCACTTT. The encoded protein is CASSIDGSYNSPLHF.

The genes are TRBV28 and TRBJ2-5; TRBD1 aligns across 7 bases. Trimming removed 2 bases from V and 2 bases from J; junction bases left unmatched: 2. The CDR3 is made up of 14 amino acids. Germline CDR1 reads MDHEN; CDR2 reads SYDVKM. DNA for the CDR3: TGTGCCAGCAGTTTAAGGGGACAGCAAGAGACCCAGTACTTC. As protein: CASSLRGQQETQYF.

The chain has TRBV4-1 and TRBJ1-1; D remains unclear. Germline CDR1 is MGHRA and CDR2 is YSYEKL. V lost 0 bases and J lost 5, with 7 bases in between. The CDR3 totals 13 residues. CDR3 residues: CASSQDRGTEAFF. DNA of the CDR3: TGCGCCAGCAGCCAAGATCGAGGGACTGAAGCTTTCTTT.

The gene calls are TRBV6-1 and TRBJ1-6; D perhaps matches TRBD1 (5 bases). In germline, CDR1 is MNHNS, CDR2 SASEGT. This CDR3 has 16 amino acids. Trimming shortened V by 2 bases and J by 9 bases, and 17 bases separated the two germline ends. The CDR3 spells CASSEWGAGETSPLHF. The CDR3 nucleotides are TGTGCCAGCAGTGAATGGGGTGCGGGGGAGACTTCACCCCTCCACTTT.

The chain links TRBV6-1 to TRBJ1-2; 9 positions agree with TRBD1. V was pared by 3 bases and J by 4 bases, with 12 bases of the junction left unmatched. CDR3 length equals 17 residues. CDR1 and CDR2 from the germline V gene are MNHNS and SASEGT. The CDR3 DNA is TGTGCCAGCAGTGAGCCCCCGGGACAGGGAGGGTCCTATGGCTACACCTTC. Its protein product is CASSEPPGQGGSYGYTF.

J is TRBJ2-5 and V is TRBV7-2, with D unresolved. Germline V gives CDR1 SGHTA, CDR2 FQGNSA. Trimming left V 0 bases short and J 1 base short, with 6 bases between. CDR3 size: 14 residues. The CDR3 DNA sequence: TGTGCCAGCAGCTTAGCGAATCGCCAAGAGACCCAGTACTTC. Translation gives CASSLANRQETQYF.

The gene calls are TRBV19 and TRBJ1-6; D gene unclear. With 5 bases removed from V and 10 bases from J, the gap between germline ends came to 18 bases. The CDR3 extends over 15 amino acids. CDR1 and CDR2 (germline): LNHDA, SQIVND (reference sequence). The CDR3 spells CASSSSPLSNSPLHF. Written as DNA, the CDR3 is TGTGCCAGTAGTTCGTCTCCTTTGTCTAACTCACCCCTCCACTTT.

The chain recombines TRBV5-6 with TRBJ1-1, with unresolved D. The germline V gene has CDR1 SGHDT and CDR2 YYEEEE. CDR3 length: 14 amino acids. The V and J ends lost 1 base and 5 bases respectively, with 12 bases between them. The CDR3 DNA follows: TGTGCCAGCAGCTTGATCCCCTTGGGAACTGAAGCTTTCTTT. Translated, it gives CASSLIPLGTEAFF.

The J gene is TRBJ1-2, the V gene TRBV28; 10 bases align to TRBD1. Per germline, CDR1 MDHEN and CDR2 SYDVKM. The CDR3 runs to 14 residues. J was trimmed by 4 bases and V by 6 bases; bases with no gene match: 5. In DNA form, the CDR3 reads TGTGCCAGCAGAGAGACAGGGGGCGCCTATGGCTACACCTTC. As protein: CASRETGGAYGYTF.

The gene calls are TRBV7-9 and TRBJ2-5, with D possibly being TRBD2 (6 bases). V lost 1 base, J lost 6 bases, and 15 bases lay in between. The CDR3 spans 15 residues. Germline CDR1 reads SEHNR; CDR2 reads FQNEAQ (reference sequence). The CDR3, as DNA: TGTGCCAGCAGCTTAGAAGGAGGGGTCACGCAGACCCAGTACTTC. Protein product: CASSLEGGVTQTQYF. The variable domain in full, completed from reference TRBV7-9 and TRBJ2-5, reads DTGVSQNPRHKITKRGQNVTFRCDPISEHNRLYWYRQTLGQGPEFLTYFQNEAQLEKSRLLSDRFSAERPKGSFSTLEIQRTEQGDSAMYLCASSLEGGVTQTQYFGPGTRLLVL.

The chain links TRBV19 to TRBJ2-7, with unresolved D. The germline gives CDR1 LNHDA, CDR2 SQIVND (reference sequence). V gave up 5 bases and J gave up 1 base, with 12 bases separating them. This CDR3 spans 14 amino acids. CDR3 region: CASSQEHRSYEQYF. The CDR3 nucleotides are TGTGCCAGTAGTCAAGAGCACCGTTCCTACGAGCAGTACTTC.

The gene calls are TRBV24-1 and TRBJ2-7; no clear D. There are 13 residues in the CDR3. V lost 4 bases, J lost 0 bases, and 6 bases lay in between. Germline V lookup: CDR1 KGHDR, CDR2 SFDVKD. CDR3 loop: CATSEPDSYEQYF. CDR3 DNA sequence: TGTGCCACCAGTGAACCCGACTCCTACGAGCAGTACTTC.